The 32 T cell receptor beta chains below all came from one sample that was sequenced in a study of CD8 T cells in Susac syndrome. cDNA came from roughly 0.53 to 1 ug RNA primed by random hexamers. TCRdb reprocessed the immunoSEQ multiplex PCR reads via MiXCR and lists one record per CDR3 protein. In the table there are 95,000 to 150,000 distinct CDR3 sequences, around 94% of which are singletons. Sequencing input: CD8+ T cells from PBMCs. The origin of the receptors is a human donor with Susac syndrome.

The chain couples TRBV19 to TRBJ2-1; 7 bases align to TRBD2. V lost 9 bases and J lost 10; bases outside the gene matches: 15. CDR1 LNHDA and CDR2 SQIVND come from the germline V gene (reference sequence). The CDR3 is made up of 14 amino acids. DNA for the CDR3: TGTGCCAGCTTTGGAGAGCGGGGCCCTACGGAGCAGTTCTTC. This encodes CASFGERGPTEQFF. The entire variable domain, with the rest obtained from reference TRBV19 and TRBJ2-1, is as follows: DGGITQSPKYLFRKEGQNVTLSCEQNLNHDAMYWYRQDPGQGLRLIYYSQIVNDFQKGDIAEGYSVSREKKESFPLTVTSAQKNPTAFYLCASFGERGPTEQFFGPGTRLTVL.

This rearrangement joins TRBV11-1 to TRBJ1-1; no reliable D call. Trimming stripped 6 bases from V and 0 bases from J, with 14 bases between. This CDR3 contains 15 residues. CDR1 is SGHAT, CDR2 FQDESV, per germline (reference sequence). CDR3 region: CASRLRERMNTEAFF. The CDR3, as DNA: TGTGCCAGCAGGCTGAGGGAACGCATGAACACTGAAGCTTTCTTT. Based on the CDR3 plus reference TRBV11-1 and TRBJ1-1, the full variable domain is EAEVAQSPRYKITEKSQAVAFWCDPISGHATLYWYRQILGQGPELLVQFQDESVVDDSQLPKDRFSAERLKGVDSTLKIQPAELGDSAMYLCASRLRERMNTEAFFGQGTRLTVV.

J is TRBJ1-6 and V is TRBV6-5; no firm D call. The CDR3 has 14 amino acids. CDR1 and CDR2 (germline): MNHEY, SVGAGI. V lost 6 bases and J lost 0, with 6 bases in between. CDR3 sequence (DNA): TGTGCCAGCAGGGCGGTCTCCTATAATTCACCCCTCCACTTT. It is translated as CASRAVSYNSPLHF.

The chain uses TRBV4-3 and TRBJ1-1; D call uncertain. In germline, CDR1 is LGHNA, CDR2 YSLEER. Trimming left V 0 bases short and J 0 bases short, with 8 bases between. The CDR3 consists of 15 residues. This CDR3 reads CASSQDRDVNTEAFF. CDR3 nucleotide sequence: TGCGCCAGCAGCCAAGATCGAGATGTGAACACTGAAGCTTTCTTT.

The DNA of the CDR3 is TGTGCCAGCAGCTTAGGCGGGACAGGGGGAAATTCACCCCTCCACTTT. Translated: CASSLGGTGGNSPLHF. V and J are TRBV7-9 and TRBJ1-6; TRBD1 matches at 11 bases. The J segment lost 7 bases and the V segment lost 1 base, leaving 3 bases of the junction unmatched. This CDR3 comprises 16 residues. Germline V gene data show CDR1 as SEHNR and CDR2 as FQNEAQ (reference sequence).

This chain's CDR3 is CASSGDRAGDTQYF. The CDR3 region has the DNA TGTGCCAGCAGCGGGGACAGGGCTGGAGATACGCAGTATTTT. The V gene is TRBV13, the J gene TRBJ2-3; 9 nucleotides match TRBD1. V was clipped by 5 bases and J by 5 bases; unmatched bases: 5. Per the germline V gene, CDR1 is PRHDT and CDR2 is FYEKMQ (reference sequence). The CDR3 contains 14 residues.

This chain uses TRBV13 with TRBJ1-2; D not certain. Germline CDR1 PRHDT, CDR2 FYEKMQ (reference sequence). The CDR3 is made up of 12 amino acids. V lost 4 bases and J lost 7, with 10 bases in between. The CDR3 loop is CASSSIGSGYTF. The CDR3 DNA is TGTGCCAGCAGCTCCATCGGGAGTGGCTACACCTTC.

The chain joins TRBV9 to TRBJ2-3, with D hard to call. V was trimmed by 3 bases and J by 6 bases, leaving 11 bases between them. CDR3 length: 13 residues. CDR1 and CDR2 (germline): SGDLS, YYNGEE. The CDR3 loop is CASSEVSLDTQYF. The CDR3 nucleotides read TGTGCCAGCAGCGAGGTCTCACTTGATACGCAGTATTTT.

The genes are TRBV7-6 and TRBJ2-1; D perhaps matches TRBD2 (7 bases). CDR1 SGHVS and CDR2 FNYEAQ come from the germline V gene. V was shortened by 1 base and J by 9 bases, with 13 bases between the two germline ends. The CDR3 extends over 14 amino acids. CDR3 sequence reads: CASSLGGGAAEQFF. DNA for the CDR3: TGTGCCAGCAGCTTAGGAGGGGGGGCGGCTGAGCAGTTCTTC.

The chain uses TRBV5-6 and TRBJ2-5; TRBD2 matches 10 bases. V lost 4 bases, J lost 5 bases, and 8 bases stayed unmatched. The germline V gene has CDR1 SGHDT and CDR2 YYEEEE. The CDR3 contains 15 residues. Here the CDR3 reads CASSNSGGAEETQYF. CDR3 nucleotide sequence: TGTGCCAGCAGCAACAGCGGGGGGGCCGAGGAGACCCAGTACTTC.

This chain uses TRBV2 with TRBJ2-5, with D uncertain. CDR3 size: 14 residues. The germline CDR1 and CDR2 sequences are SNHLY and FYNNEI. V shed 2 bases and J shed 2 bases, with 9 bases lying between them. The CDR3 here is CASSELRSQETQYF. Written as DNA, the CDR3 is TGTGCCAGCAGTGAACTGAGGAGTCAAGAGACCCAGTACTTC.

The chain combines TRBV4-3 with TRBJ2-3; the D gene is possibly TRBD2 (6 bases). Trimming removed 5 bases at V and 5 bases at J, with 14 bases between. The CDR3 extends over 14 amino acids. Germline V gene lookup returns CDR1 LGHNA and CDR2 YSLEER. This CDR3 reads CASSEQLAEDTQYF. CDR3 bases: TGCGCCAGCAGCGAGCAACTAGCTGAAGATACGCAGTATTTT.

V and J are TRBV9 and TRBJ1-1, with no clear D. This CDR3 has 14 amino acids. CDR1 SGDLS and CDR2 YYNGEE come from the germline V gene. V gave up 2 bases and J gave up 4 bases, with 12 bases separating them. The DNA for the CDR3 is TGTGCCAGCAGCGTCGAGGGCTCTAGCACTGAAGCTTTCTTT. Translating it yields CASSVEGSSTEAFF.

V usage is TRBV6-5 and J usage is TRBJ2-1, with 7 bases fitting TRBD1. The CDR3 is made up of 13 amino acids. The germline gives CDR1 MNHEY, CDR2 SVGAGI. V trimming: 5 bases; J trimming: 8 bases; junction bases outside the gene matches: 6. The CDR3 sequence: CASSPSDRDEQFF. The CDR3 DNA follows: TGTGCCAGCAGTCCCTCCGACAGGGATGAGCAGTTCTTC.

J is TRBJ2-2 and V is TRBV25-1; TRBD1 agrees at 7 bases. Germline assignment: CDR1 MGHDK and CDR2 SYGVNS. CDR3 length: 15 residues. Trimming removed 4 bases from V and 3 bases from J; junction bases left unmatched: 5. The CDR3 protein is CASSGTGVHTGELFF. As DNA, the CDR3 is TGTGCCAGCAGTGGCACAGGGGTCCACACCGGGGAGCTGTTTTTT.

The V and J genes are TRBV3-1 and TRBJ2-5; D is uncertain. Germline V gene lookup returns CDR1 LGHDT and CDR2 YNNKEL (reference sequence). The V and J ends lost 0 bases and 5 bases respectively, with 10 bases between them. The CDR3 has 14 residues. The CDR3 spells CASSQENPRETQYF. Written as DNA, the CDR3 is TGTGCCAGCAGCCAAGAAAACCCGAGGGAGACCCAGTACTTC.

The CDR3, as DNA: TGTGCCAGCAGCTTACGTCGTAGCGGGGTGACAGATACGCAGTATTTT. Its protein product is CASSLRRSGVTDTQYF. The V call is TRBV7-8, the J call TRBJ2-3; 8 bases fit TRBD2. The CDR3 extends over 16 amino acids. Germline CDR1 and CDR2: SGHVS and FQNEAQ. After removal of 2 bases from V and 3 bases from J, the junction contained 7 bases not matched to a gene.

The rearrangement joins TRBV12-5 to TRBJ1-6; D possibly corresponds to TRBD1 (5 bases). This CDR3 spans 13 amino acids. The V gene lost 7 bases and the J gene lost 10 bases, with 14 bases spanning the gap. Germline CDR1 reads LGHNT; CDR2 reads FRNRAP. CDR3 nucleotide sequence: TGTGCTAGTGTCGAGGGGTCAGGGTCACCCCTCCACTTT. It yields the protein CASVEGSGSPLHF.

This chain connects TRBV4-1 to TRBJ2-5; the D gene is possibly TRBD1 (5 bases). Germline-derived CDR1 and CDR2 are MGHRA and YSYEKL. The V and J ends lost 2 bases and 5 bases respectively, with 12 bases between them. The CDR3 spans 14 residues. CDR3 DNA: TGCGCCAGCAGCCAACCAGGGCTAGAGGAGACCCAGTACTTC. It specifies CASSQPGLEETQYF.

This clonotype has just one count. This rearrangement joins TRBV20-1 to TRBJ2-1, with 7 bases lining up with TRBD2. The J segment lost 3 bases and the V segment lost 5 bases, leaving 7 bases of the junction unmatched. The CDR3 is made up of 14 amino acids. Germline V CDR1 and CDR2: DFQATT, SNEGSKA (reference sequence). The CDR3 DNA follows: TGCAGTGCTGGTCAAAGCGGGGACTACAATGAGCAGTTCTTC. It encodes CSAGQSGDYNEQFF.

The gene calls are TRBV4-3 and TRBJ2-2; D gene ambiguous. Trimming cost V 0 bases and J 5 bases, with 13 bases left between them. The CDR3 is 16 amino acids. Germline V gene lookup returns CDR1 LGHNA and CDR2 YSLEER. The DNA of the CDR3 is TGCGCCAGCAGCCAAGATCGTCAACCGAGGACCGGGGAGCTGTTTTTT. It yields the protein CASSQDRQPRTGELFF.

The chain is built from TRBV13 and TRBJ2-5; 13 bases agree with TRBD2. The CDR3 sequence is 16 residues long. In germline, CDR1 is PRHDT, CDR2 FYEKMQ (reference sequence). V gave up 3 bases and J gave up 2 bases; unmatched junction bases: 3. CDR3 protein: CASSFGLAGAQETQYF. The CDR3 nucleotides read TGTGCCAGCAGCTTTGGACTAGCGGGGGCGCAAGAGACCCAGTACTTC. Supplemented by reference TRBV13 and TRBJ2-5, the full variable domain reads AAGVIQSPRHLIKEKRETATLKCYPIPRHDTVYWYQQGPGQDPQFLISFYEKMQSDKGSIPDRFSAQQFSDYHSELNMSSLELGDSALYFCASSFGLAGAQETQYFGPGTRLLVL.

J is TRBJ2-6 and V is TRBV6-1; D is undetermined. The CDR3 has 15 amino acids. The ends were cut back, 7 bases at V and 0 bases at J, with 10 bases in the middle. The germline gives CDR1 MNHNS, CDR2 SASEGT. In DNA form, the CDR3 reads TGTGCCAGCAAGGAGACAAGCTCTGGGGCCAACGTCCTGACTTTC. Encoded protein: CASKETSSGANVLTF.

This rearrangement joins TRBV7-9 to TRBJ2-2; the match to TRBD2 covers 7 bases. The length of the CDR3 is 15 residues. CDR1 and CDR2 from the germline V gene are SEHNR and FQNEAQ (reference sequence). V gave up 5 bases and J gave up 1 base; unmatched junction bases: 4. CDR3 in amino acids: CASSLRGENTGELFF. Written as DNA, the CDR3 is TGTGCCAGCAGCCTCCGGGGGGAGAACACCGGGGAGCTGTTTTTT.

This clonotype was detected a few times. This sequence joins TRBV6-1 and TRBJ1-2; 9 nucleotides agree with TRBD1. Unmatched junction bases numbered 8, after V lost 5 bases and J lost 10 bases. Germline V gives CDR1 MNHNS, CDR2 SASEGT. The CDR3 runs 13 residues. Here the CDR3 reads CASSFGTGRVYTF. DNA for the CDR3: TGTGCCAGCAGTTTCGGGACAGGGAGGGTCTACACCTTC.

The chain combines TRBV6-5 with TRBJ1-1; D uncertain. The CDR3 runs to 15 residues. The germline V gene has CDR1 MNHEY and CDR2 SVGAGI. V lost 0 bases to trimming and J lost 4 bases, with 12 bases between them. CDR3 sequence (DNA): TGTGCCAGCAGTTACTCCCCGAGGGAGGTCACTGAAGCTTTCTTT. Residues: CASSYSPREVTEAFF.

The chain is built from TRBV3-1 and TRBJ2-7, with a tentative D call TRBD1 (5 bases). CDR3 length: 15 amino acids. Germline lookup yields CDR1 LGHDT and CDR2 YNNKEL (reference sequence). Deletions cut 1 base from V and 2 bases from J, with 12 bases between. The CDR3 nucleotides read TGTGCCAGCAGCCAAGGAGTGACAGAGACCTACGAGCAGTACTTC. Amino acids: CASSQGVTETYEQYF.

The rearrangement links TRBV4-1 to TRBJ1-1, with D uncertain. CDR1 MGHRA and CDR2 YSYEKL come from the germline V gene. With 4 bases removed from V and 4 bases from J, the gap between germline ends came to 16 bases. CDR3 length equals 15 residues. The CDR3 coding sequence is TGCGCCAGCAGCCTCTCCCGACGGGGAGGCACTGAAGCTTTCTTT. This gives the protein CASSLSRRGGTEAFF.

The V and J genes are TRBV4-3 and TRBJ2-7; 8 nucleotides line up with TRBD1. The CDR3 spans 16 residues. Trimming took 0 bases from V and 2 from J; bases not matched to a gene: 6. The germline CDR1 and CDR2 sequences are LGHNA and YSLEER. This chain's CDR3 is CASSQDRGTGPYEQYF. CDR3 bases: TGCGCCAGCAGCCAAGATCGCGGGACAGGACCCTACGAGCAGTACTTC.

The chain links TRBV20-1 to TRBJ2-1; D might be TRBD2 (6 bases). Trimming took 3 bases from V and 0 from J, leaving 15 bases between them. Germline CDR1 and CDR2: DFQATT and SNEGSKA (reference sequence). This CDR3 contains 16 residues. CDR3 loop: CSARRGGGSSYNEQFF. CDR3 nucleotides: TGCAGTGCTAGGAGGGGAGGAGGAAGCTCCTACAATGAGCAGTTCTTC.

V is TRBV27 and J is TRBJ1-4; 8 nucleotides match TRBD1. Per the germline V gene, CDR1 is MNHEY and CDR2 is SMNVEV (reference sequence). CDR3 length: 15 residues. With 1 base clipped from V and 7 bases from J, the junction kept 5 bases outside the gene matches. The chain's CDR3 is CASSLLPGGFEKLFF. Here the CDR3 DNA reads TGTGCCAGCAGTTTATTGCCAGGGGGCTTTGAAAAACTGTTTTTT.

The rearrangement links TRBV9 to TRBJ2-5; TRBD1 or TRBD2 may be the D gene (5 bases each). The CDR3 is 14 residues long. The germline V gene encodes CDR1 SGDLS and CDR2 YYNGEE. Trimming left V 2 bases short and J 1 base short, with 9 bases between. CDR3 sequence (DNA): TGTGCCAGCAGCGTTAGGGACCTCCAAGAGACCCAGTACTTC. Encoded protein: CASSVRDLQETQYF.